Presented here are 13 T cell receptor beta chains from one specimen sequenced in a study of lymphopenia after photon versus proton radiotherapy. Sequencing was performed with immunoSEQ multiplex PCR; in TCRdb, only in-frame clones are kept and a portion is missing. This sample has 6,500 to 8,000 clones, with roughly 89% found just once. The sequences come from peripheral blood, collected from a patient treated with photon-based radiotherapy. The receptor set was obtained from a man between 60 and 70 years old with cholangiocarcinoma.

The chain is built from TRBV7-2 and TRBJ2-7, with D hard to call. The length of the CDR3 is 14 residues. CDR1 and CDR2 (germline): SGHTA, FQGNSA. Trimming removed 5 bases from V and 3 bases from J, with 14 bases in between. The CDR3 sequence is CASSPMGADYEQYF. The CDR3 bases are TGTGCCAGCAGCCCAATGGGTGCTGACTACGAGCAGTACTTC.

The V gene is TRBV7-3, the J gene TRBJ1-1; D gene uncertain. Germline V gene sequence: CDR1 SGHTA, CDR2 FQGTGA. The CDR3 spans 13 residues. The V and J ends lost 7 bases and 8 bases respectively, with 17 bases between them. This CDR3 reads CASKTFTGREAFF. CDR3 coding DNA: TGTGCCAGCAAAACCTTTACGGGCAGGGAAGCTTTCTTT.

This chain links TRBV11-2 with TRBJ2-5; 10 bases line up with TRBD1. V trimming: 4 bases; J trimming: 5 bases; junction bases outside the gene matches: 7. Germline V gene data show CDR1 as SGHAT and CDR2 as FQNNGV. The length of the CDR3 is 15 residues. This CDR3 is CASSSLDRGLETQYF. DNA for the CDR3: TGTGCCAGCAGCTCACTCGACAGGGGGCTTGAGACCCAGTACTTC. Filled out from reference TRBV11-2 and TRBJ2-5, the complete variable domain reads EAGVAQSPRYKIIEKRQSVAFWCNPISGHATLYWYQQILGQGPKLLIQFQNNGVVDDSQLPKDRFSAERLKGVDSTLKIQPAKLEDSAVYLCASSSLDRGLETQYFGPGTRLLVL.

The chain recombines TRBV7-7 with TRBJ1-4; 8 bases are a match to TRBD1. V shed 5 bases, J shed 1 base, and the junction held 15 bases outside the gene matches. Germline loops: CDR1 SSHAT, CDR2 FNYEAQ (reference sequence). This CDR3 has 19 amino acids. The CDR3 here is CASSPCQSGGLGTNEKLFF. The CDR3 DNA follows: TGTGCCAGCAGCCCGTGTCAGTCAGGGGGCCTAGGAACTAATGAAAAACTGTTTTTT.

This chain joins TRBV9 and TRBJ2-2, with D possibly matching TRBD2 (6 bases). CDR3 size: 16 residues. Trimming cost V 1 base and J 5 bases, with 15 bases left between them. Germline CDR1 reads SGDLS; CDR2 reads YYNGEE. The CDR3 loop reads CASSVHWDSVTGELFF. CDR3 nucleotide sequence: TGTGCCAGCAGCGTACATTGGGACTCCGTAACCGGGGAGCTGTTTTTT.

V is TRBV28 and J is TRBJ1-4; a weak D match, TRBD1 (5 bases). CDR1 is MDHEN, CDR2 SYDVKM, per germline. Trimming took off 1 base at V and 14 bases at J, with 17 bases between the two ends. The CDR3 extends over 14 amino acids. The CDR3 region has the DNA TGTGCCAGCAGTTTATTTGGACTTTTTGGGGGGCTGTTTTTT. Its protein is CASSLFGLFGGLFF.

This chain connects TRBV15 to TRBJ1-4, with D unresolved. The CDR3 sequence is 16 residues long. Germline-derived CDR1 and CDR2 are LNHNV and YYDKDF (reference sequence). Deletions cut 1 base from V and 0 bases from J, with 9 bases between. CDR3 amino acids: CATSRGLHSTNEKLFF. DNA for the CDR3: TGTGCCACCAGCAGAGGACTACACTCAACTAATGAAAAACTGTTTTTT.

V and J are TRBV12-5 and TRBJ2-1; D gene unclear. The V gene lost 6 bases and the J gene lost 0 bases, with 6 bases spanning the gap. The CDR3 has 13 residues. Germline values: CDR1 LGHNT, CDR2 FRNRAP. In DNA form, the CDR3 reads TGTGCTAGTGGGCTTAGCTCCTACAATGAGCAGTTCTTC. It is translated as CASGLSSYNEQFF.

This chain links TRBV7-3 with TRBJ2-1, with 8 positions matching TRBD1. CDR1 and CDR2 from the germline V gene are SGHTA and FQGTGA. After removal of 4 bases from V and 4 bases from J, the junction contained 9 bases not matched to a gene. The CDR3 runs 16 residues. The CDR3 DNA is TGTGCCAGCAGCTCAGGACAGGGCCTAGGGTACAATGAGCAGTTCTTC. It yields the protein CASSSGQGLGYNEQFF. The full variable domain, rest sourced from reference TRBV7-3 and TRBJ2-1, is GAGVSQTPSNKVTEKGKYVELRCDPISGHTALYWYRQSLGQGPEFLIYFQGTGAADDSGLPNDRFFAVRPEGSVSTLKIQRTERGDSAVYLCASSSGQGLGYNEQFFGPGTRLTVL.

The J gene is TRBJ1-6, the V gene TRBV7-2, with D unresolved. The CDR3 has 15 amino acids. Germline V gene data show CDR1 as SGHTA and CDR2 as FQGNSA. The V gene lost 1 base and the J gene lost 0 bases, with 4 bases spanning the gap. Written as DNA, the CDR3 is TGTGCCAGCAGCTTAGACAGCTCCTATAATTCACCCCTCCACTTT. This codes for CASSLDSSYNSPLHF.

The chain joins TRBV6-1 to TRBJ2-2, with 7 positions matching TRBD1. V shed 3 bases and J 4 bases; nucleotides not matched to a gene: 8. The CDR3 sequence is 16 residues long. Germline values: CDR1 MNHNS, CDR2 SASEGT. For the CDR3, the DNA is TGTGCCAGCAGTGAGCAGTACAGGGGTTTCACCGGGGAGCTGTTTTTT. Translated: CASSEQYRGFTGELFF.

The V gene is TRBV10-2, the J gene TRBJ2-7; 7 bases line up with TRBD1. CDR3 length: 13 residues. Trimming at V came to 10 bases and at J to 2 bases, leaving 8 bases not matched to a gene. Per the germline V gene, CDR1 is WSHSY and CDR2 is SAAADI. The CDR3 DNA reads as TGCGCCACACGGGACAGCTCAACCTACGAGCAGTACTTC. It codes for CATRDSSTYEQYF.

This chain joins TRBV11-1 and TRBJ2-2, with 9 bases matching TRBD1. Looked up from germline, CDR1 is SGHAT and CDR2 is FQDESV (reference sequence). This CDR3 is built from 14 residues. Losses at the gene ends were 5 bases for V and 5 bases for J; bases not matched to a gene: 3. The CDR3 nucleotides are TGTGCCAGCAGCCTCGACAGGGGGACCGGGGAGCTGTTTTTT. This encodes CASSLDRGTGELFF.